The text below deals with one T cell receptor beta chain. What it binds is unknown. Each donor gave around 9.3 milliliters of peripheral blood. The V end lost 7 bases, the J end lost 7 bases, and 14 bases lay between the germline ends. There are 14 residues in the CDR3. A second PCR, run for about 7 to 11 cycles, used a sample-barcoded 5' primer plus a J-beta primer mix. TCRdb called the 5' RACE reads again in MiXCR, with one record for every CDR3 protein. The sample comprises 600,000 to 1,000,000 distinct CDR3 sequences, nearly 60% of which are singletons, and roughly 22% rests with the top ten. This entry belongs to a study of blood T cells in healthy people across ages. Study-level points and caveats: More naive CD4+ cells and higher diversity were found in long-lived than in aged donors. Possibly, changes in expanded clonotypes were confounded because donor CMV status was unknown. Those diversity estimates obtained from one million T cells were thought to be underestimates.

Sequenced sample: blood. This chain links TRBV12-3 or TRBV12-4 with TRBJ1-6; D unresolved. The TCR originated in a man aged 25-40 years in good health. CDR3: CASTWSTLNSPLHF. The CDR3, as DNA: TGTGCCAGCACCTGGTCCACCCTAAATTCACCCCTCCACTTT.